These T cell receptor beta chains were read from a single sample in a study of blood T cell repertoires in COVID-19. Clones were sequenced by immunoSEQ multiplex PCR, and TCRdb holds only the in-frame ones, with some missing. The table lists under 60,000 clones, around 88% of them singletons, with around 4.9% in the top ten. The sample comprised peripheral blood. All receptors come from a human donor in a cohort sampled during active COVID-19. The CDR3 runs from the conserved cysteine through the conserved F or W.

J gene: TRBJ2-1
V gene: TRBV5-1
CDR3 protein: CASSWGGGPNNEQFF

J gene: TRBJ2-2
V gene: TRBV10-1
CDR3 protein: CASRPGLGGTGELFF

J gene: TRBJ2-5
V gene: TRBV12-5
CDR3 protein: CASAQRGYQETQYF

J gene: TRBJ1-3
V gene: TRBV18
CDR3 protein: CASSPLHGDTYSGNTIYF

J gene: TRBJ1-3
V gene: TRBV6-1
CDR3 protein: CASSEIGSSRNTIYF

J gene: TRBJ2-7
V gene: TRBV18
CDR3 protein: CASSPGGGDPYEQYF

J gene: TRBJ2-1
V gene: TRBV6-2/TRBV6-3
CDR3 protein: CASSYLQGADNEQFF

J gene: TRBJ2-5
V gene: TRBV7-6
CDR3 protein: CASSLGVDLAGQETQYF

J gene: TRBJ1-6
V gene: TRBV30
CDR3 protein: CAWSVGESPLHF

J gene: TRBJ1-5
V gene: TRBV7-8
CDR3 protein: CASSLRGFWQPQHF

J gene: TRBJ2-1
V gene: TRBV15
CDR3 protein: CATSRDPVAAYNEQFF

J gene: TRBJ2-1
V gene: TRBV19
CDR3 protein: CASRGGLGYNEQFF

J gene: TRBJ2-7
V gene: TRBV9
CDR3 protein: CASSVGDFYEQYF

J gene: TRBJ1-1
V gene: TRBV11-2
CDR3 protein: CASSSRQSEAFF

J gene: TRBJ2-2
V gene: TRBV10-1
CDR3 protein: CASSKVAGGTTGELFF

J gene: TRBJ1-6
V gene: TRBV20-1
CDR3 protein: CSASEGQPISPLHF

J gene: TRBJ2-1
V gene: TRBV27
CDR3 protein: CASSLMLGQAYNEQFF

J gene: TRBJ2-1
V gene: TRBV7-3
CDR3 protein: CASSPQASGDPGEQFF

J gene: TRBJ1-1
V gene: TRBV7-2
CDR3 protein: CASSSSMATEAFF

J gene: TRBJ1-2
V gene: TRBV24-1
CDR3 protein: CATSDHMQGLGYTF

J gene: TRBJ1-1
V gene: TRBV10-3
CDR3 protein: CAISDMNTEAFF

J gene: TRBJ2-1
V gene: TRBV30
CDR3 protein: CAWRGNGGEQFF

J gene: TRBJ2-5
V gene: TRBV6-2/TRBV6-3
CDR3 protein: CASSYSRVKETQYF

J gene: TRBJ2-5
V gene: TRBV30
CDR3 protein: CAGDTGQETQYF

J gene: TRBJ2-7
V gene: TRBV12-3/TRBV12-4
CDR3 protein: CASRRGPYSEQYF

J gene: TRBJ2-2
V gene: TRBV10-1
CDR3 protein: CASRAGGNTGELFF

J gene: TRBJ2-5
V gene: TRBV11-2
CDR3 protein: CASSLGGRFDQETQYF

J gene: TRBJ1-2
V gene: TRBV7-8
CDR3 protein: CASSLEGQGRDGYTF

J gene: TRBJ2-2
V gene: TRBV10-3
CDR3 protein: CAISETGRWELFF

J gene: TRBJ1-1
V gene: TRBV30
CDR3 protein: CAWSRAGYTEAFF

J gene: TRBJ2-7
V gene: TRBV5-1
CDR3 protein: CASSLGTGGAYEQYF

J gene: TRBJ1-2
V gene: TRBV12-3/TRBV12-4
CDR3 protein: CASSLGDIYGYTF

J gene: TRBJ1-5
V gene: TRBV21-1
CDR3 protein: CASSKKRGVDRQTMSNQPQHF

J gene: TRBJ2-2
V gene: TRBV5-8
CDR3 protein: CASSYGDFWTGELFF

J gene: TRBJ2-7
V gene: TRBV9
CDR3 protein: CASSVAGSGYEQYF

J gene: TRBJ1-4
V gene: TRBV11-2
CDR3 protein: CASSLHTIEKLFF

J gene: TRBJ1-1
V gene: TRBV28
CDR3 protein: CASSRTGTRESAFF

J gene: TRBJ1-1
V gene: TRBV2
CDR3 protein: CASSGKGAGGLNTEAFF

J gene: TRBJ2-2
V gene: TRBV10-2
CDR3 protein: CASRPTNTGELFF

J gene: TRBJ1-1
V gene: TRBV20-1
CDR3 protein: CSTMQGTEAFF

J gene: TRBJ1-1
V gene: TRBV27
CDR3 protein: CASSFINRFTEAFF

J gene: TRBJ2-7
V gene: TRBV23-1
CDR3 protein: CASSPGQFYEQYF

J gene: TRBJ2-3
V gene: TRBV5-1
CDR3 protein: CASSVAGGPRDTQYF

J gene: TRBJ1-2
V gene: TRBV5-4
CDR3 protein: CASSLVTGSYGYTF

J gene: TRBJ2-7
V gene: TRBV19
CDR3 protein: CASSMSSGGPRTYEQYF

J gene: TRBJ2-1
V gene: TRBV5-4
CDR3 protein: CASSAGQGRGEQFF

J gene: TRBJ1-6
V gene: TRBV6-4
CDR3 protein: CASSVGTDNSPLHF

J gene: TRBJ2-3
V gene: TRBV5-1
CDR3 protein: CASSLGRGGTDTQYF

J gene: TRBJ2-7
V gene: TRBV6-6
CDR3 protein: CASTSGLGQGAGEQYF

J gene: TRBJ2-1
V gene: TRBV7-8
CDR3 protein: CASSLPGNNEQFF

J gene: TRBJ1-1
V gene: TRBV5-1
CDR3 protein: CASSFSRNTEAFF

J gene: TRBJ1-5
V gene: TRBV5-4
CDR3 protein: CASSPGQGEPQHF

J gene: TRBJ2-7
V gene: TRBV19
CDR3 protein: CASSIVAGGPYEQYF

J gene: TRBJ1-1
V gene: TRBV12-3/TRBV12-4
CDR3 protein: CASDRTGGPEAFF

J gene: TRBJ2-7
V gene: TRBV30
CDR3 protein: CAWSRGAISYEQYF

J gene: TRBJ1-1
V gene: TRBV2
CDR3 protein: CASSAYTEAFF

J gene: TRBJ1-1
V gene: TRBV2
CDR3 protein: CASSAGTANTEAFF

J gene: TRBJ2-7
V gene: TRBV7-9
CDR3 protein: CASEDMADEQYF

J gene: TRBJ2-7
V gene: TRBV9
CDR3 protein: CASSVDLGAGYEQYF